This entry is about one TCR beta chain. Its antigen is undetermined. The time point here: week 35, safety follow-up. Mutant IDH1 20-mer peptide, at 300 ug, made up each vaccine dose, with topical imiquimod. The data were obtained in a study of a mutant IDH1 vaccine in newly diagnosed glioma. Sequencing used immunoSEQ multiplex PCR; TCRdb keeps in-frame clones, though not all of them. The sample yields around 30,000 clones, about 82% seen once. Germline V gene lookup returns CDR1 MGHRA and CDR2 YSYEKL. The V end was cut by 4 bases, the J end by 4 bases, with 16 bases between. The CDR3 length is 16 residues.

The sequences come from PBMCs, collected from a glioma patient whose treatment included an IDH1 peptide vaccine. The rearrangement uses TRBV4-1 and TRBJ1-4; D is unclear. The TCR sequence derives from a man in his forties with glioma. Some clones in this sample may be carry-over from other donors' samples. CDR3 sequence (DNA): TGCGCCAGCAGCCCAATTTTAGGCGACTATAATGAAAAACTGTTTTTT. It encodes CASSPILGDYNEKLFF.